The entry that follows covers one T cell receptor beta chain sequence. The data derive from a study of shared clonotypes between healthy human individuals. The assay was carried out at the deep level. TCRdb's table, derived via immunoSEQ multiplex PCR, lists solely in-frame clones and lacks some. The profile shows over 850,000 clones, 75% to 80% of them singletons. The ends lost 5 bases at V and 7 bases at J; junction bases unmatched: 5. The CDR3 is 14 residues long. Germline values: CDR1 SGHTA, CDR2 FQGNSA. The sample comprised memory CD4+ T cells from PBMCs. This sample's subset: CD45RA-negative fraction. The source of this sequence is a young man in good health. Some clones in this sample may be carry-over from other donors' samples. The chain links TRBV7-2 to TRBJ1-5; the match to TRBD1 covers 10 bases. The CDR3, as DNA: TGTGCCAGCAGCAGGGGACAGGGGAACCAGCCCCAGCATTTT. This codes for CASSRGQGNQPQHF.